The following is a T cell receptor (beta chain) sequence with its context. Original data processing: Using reference gene primer amplification, nucleated cell counts were estimated. TCRdb keeps only in-frame clones here, not all; method: immunoSEQ multiplex PCR. That table supplies the V and J calls and clone size; D and trimming were determined from the DNA. In the table there are hundreds of thousands of clones, roughly nine tenths of which are singletons. These data originate in a study of blood T cell repertoires in COVID-19. Sequencing used peripheral blood. This receptor was taken from a young man with COVID-19, enrolled during active disease.

CDR3 bases: TGTGCCAGTAGTATAGACCAGGGGGGAAAGGGACGACACACTGAAGCTTTCTTT. Its protein product is CASSIDQGGKGRHTEAFF. The chain recombines TRBV19 with TRBJ1-1, with TRBD1 identical over 7 bases. The CDR3 spans 18 residues. The germline V gene has CDR1 LNHDA and CDR2 SQIVND (reference sequence). The ends lost 0 bases at V and 3 bases at J; junction bases unmatched: 13.